One sample yielded the 23 T cell receptor beta chains listed below, sequenced in a study of blood T cell repertoires in COVID-19. TCRdb keeps only in-frame clones here, not all; method: immunoSEQ multiplex PCR. Here the sample spans more than 100,000 clones, 65% to 85% being singletons. Material for sequencing was peripheral blood. These receptor sequences come from a woman older than 75 with acute or convalescent COVID-19.

This chain uses TRBV6-1 with TRBJ1-3, with 8 bases identical to TRBD1. The CDR3 runs to 14 residues. After removal of 3 bases from V and 3 bases from J, the junction contained 1 base not matched to a gene. CDR1 and CDR2 (germline): MNHNS, SASEGT. Written as DNA, the CDR3 is TGTGCCAGCAGTGAGGGGACAGGTGGAAACACCATATATTTT. Translating gives CASSEGTGGNTIYF.

This clone is a singleton in its sample. The CDR3: CASSGQGKMYEQYF. The CDR3 DNA is TGTGCCAGCAGTGGACAGGGGAAGATGTACGAGCAGTACTTC. The V call is TRBV27, the J call TRBJ2-7; TRBD1 matches at 9 bases. CDR3 length equals 14 residues. Germline lookup yields CDR1 MNHEY and CDR2 SMNVEV (reference sequence). Germline trimming cut 5 bases from V and 4 bases from J; bases unmatched to any gene: 6.

The V call is TRBV2, the J call TRBJ2-1; 8 positions agree with TRBD2. Germline assignment: CDR1 SNHLY and CDR2 FYNNEI. The V segment lost 9 bases and the J segment 13 bases; nucleotides outside the gene matches: 14. CDR3 length equals 13 residues. CDR3 amino acids: CARKSPAGDSQFF. The CDR3 DNA reads as TGTGCCAGAAAGAGCCCAGCGGGAGATTCACAGTTCTTC. Full variable domain (remainder filled in from reference TRBV2 and TRBJ2-1): EPEVTQTPSHQVTQMGQEVILRCVPISNHLYFYWYRQILGQKVEFLVSFYNNEISEKSEIFDDQFSVERPDGSNFTLKIRSTKLEDSAMYFCARKSPAGDSQFFGPGTRLTVL.

V is TRBV29-1 and J is TRBJ1-1; 8 bases agree with TRBD1. The CDR3 runs 12 residues. Germline trimming cut 7 bases from V and 4 bases from J; bases unmatched to any gene: 5. Per germline, CDR1 SQVTM and CDR2 ANQGSEA. The CDR3 is CSAAGGVTEAFF. In DNA form, the CDR3 reads TGCAGCGCTGCAGGGGGCGTCACTGAAGCTTTCTTT.

This clone is a singleton in its sample. This rearrangement joins TRBV7-2 to TRBJ2-7; weak D call: TRBD1 (6 bases). Per germline, CDR1 SGHTA and CDR2 FQGNSA. The CDR3 totals 15 residues. V lost 5 bases and J lost 0, with 14 bases in between. The CDR3 region has the DNA TGTGCCAGCAGCCCGGGACACAGCCTCTCCTACGAGCAGTACTTC. Its translation is CASSPGHSLSYEQYF. The whole variable domain, remainder taken from reference TRBV7-2 and TRBJ2-7, is GAGVSQSPSNKVTEKGKDVELRCDPISGHTALYWYRQSLGQGLEFLIYFQGNSAPDKSGLPSDRFSAERTGGSVSTLTIQRTQQEDSAVYLCASSPGHSLSYEQYFGPGTRLTVT.

The chain carries TRBV6-5 and TRBJ2-5; TRBD1 matches 7 bases. Germline V gene sequence: CDR1 MNHEY, CDR2 SVGAGI. This CDR3 has 14 residues. The V gene end was trimmed by 6 bases and the J gene end by 0 bases; junction bases not matched to a gene: 4. DNA for the CDR3: TGTGCCAGCAGCAGGGGGTTGTACCAAGAGACCCAGTACTTC. Its translation is CASSRGLYQETQYF.

This rearrangement joins TRBV6-5 to TRBJ2-7, with 8 bases that match TRBD1. Germline-derived CDR1 and CDR2 are MNHEY and SVGAGI. This CDR3 is 16 amino acids long. V lost 6 bases, J lost 0 bases, and 10 bases stayed unmatched. CDR3 sequence reads: CASRYRQGTPSYEQYF. For the CDR3, the DNA is TGTGCCAGCAGGTACCGACAGGGGACCCCCTCCTACGAGCAGTACTTC.

This clone showed up just once. The CDR3 nucleotides are TGTGCCTGGAGTAGGGGCACCGGGGAGCTGTTTTTT. Translating gives CAWSRGTGELFF. This chain links TRBV30 with TRBJ2-2, with a tentative D call TRBD1 (5 bases). Trimming took off 2 bases at V and 4 bases at J, with 5 bases between the two ends. CDR1 and CDR2 (germline): GTSNPN, SVGIG (reference sequence). The CDR3 covers 12 residues.

The CDR3 nucleotides are TGTGCCTGGAGCCAGGGGGGGACAGGGTTCTATGGCTACACCTTC. As protein: CAWSQGGTGFYGYTF. The rearrangement uses TRBV30 and TRBJ1-2, with 9 nucleotides matching TRBD1. V gave up 3 bases and J gave up 4 bases; unmatched junction bases: 9. From germline, CDR1 is GTSNPN and CDR2 SVGIG (reference sequence). The CDR3 length is 15 residues.

The rearrangement links TRBV11-3 to TRBJ1-1; 7 bases are shared with TRBD1. After removal of 1 base from V and 2 bases from J, the junction contained 4 bases not matched to a gene. CDR3 length equals 15 residues. Germline values: CDR1 SGHNT, CDR2 YENEEA. DNA for the CDR3: TGTGCCAGCAGCTTAGGCGGGACAGAAAACACTGAAGCTTTCTTT. Residues: CASSLGGTENTEAFF.

Here the CDR3 DNA reads TGTGCCAGCAGCCCCCCGGGCACAGATACGCAGTATTTT. Protein: CASSPPGTDTQYF. The chain is built from TRBV13 and TRBJ2-3, with D uncertain. CDR1 is PRHDT and CDR2 is FYEKMQ in the germline V gene (reference sequence). The CDR3 covers 13 residues. The V gene lost 5 bases and the J gene lost 1 base, with 7 bases spanning the gap.

The rearrangement links TRBV5-1 to TRBJ2-2, with D possibly being TRBD1 (5 bases). V lost 4 bases, J lost 6 bases, and 13 bases lay in between. CDR1 and CDR2 (germline): SGHRS, YFSETQ. The CDR3 has 14 amino acids. In DNA form, the CDR3 reads TGCGCCAGCAGCAACTCTCAGGGATCCGGGGAGCTGTTTTTT. Amino acids: CASSNSQGSGELFF.

The table lists this clone with a count of one. This chain links TRBV7-2 with TRBJ2-1; TRBD2 aligns across 9 bases. With V trimmed by 3 bases and J by 8 bases, 5 bases remained unmatched. Germline V gene data show CDR1 as SGHTA and CDR2 as FQGNSA. The CDR3 has 14 amino acids. CDR3 sequence: CASSFSGRIYEQFF. The CDR3 DNA reads as TGTGCCAGCAGCTTTAGCGGGAGAATCTATGAGCAGTTCTTC.

V is TRBV19 and J is TRBJ1-3, with D possibly TRBD1 on 6 matching bases. The CDR3 covers 15 residues. CDR1 is LNHDA and CDR2 is SQIVND in the germline V gene (reference sequence). The V and J ends lost 4 bases and 0 bases respectively, with 10 bases between them. CDR3 DNA: TGTGCCAGTAGTAAACGACAGGACTCTGGAAACACCATATATTTT. This sequence encodes CASSKRQDSGNTIYF.

The rearrangement joins TRBV5-6 to TRBJ1-2, with 7 positions matching TRBD1. CDR1 and CDR2 (germline): SGHDT, YYEEEE. The CDR3 has 15 amino acids. J was trimmed by 4 bases and V by 2 bases; bases with no gene match: 8. The CDR3 region has the DNA TGTGCCAGCAGCTTATTCCGACAGGGAAGCTATGGCTACACCTTC. Its protein is CASSLFRQGSYGYTF.

The J gene is TRBJ1-2, the V gene TRBV3-1 (or the pseudogene TRBV3-2), with D perhaps TRBD1 (5 bases). The germline CDR1 and CDR2 sequences are LGHDT and YNNKEL (reference sequence). With 0 bases removed from V and 6 bases from J, the gap between germline ends came to 8 bases. This CDR3 comprises 13 residues. CDR3 sequence: CASSQDKGHGYTF. The CDR3 coding sequence is TGTGCCAGCAGCCAAGACAAGGGGCATGGCTACACCTTC.

The chain employs TRBV5-1 and TRBJ2-1; the D gene is possibly TRBD2 (6 bases). The CDR3 spans 16 residues. The germline V gene has CDR1 SGHRS and CDR2 YFSETQ. V was clipped by 4 bases and J by 2 bases, with 16 bases between them. DNA of the CDR3: TGCGCCAGCAGCCCCCCTGGCGGGAACCCCTACAATGAGCAGTTCTTC. It translates to CASSPPGGNPYNEQFF.

The V gene is TRBV9, the J gene TRBJ2-2; weak D call: TRBD2 (5 bases). Germline-derived CDR1 and CDR2 are SGDLS and YYNGEE. The CDR3 loop spans 15 amino acids. V gave up 0 bases and J gave up 5 bases, with 11 bases separating them. The CDR3 protein is CASSVDPRGTGELFF. Here the CDR3 DNA reads TGTGCCAGCAGCGTAGACCCCCGGGGTACCGGGGAGCTGTTTTTT.

About this clone: The sample contains more than one DNA sequence encoding this CDR3. The rearrangement joins TRBV6-5 to TRBJ1-2, with D maybe TRBD1 (5 bases). Germline CDR1 and CDR2: MNHEY and SVGAGI. The V gene lost 2 bases and the J gene lost 5 bases, with 12 bases spanning the gap. The CDR3 length is 14 residues. The CDR3 DNA reads TGTGCCAGCAGTTACGGGGGGAGTGGTTATGGCTACACCTTC. Translation: CASSYGGSGYGYTF.

V is TRBV16 and J is TRBJ1-2; no reliable D call. The germline V and J ends were trimmed by 2 bases and 6 bases, with 7 bases remaining between them. This CDR3 is built from 12 residues. The germline gives CDR1 KGHSY, CDR2 FQNENV. The CDR3 nucleotides are TGTGCCAGCAGCCAAACGATAGATGGCTACACCTTC. The encoded protein is CASSQTIDGYTF.

The chain is built from TRBV5-8 and TRBJ1-2; D is undetermined. CDR1 is SGHTS and CDR2 is YDEGEE in the germline V gene. Trimming cost V 4 bases and J 4 bases, with 17 bases left between them. The CDR3 runs 15 residues. In nucleotides, the CDR3 is TGTGCCAGCAGCCCCACGATAGAGCGGATCTATGGCTACACCTTC. Protein: CASSPTIERIYGYTF.

The rearrangement uses TRBV12-5 and TRBJ1-5; D might be TRBD1 (5 bases). This CDR3 is built from 13 residues. From germline, CDR1 is LGHNT and CDR2 FRNRAP. Trimming pared 7 bases from V and 5 bases from J, leaving 12 bases between. The CDR3 here is CASDLDRDQPQHF. The DNA of the CDR3 is TGTGCTAGTGACCTAGACAGAGATCAGCCCCAGCATTTT. Complete variable domain (other parts from reference TRBV12-5 and TRBJ1-5): DARVTQTPRHKVTEMGQEVTMRCQPILGHNTVFWYRQTMMQGLELLAYFRNRAPLDDSGMPKDRFSAEMPDATLATLKIQPSEPRDSAVYFCASDLDRDQPQHFGDGTRLSIL.

This clone was seen a handful of times. The J gene is TRBJ2-1, the V gene TRBV7-9, with 11 bases that match TRBD1. The germline V gene encodes CDR1 SEHNR and CDR2 FQNEAQ (reference sequence). There are 15 residues in the CDR3. After removal of 5 bases from V and 8 bases from J, the junction contained 8 bases not matched to a gene. This CDR3 is CASSTWGQGDDEQFF. The CDR3 DNA follows: TGTGCCAGCAGCACGTGGGGACAGGGGGACGATGAGCAGTTCTTC.